The 25 T cell receptor beta chains below come from one sample, sequenced in a study of blood T cell repertoires in COVID-19. Only in-frame clones appear in the TCRdb table, and some are missing; sequencing was by immunoSEQ multiplex PCR. The sample comprises 200,000 to 300,000 clones, 86% of which are singletons, and approximately 2% rests with the top ten. The sequencing sample was made of peripheral blood. Receptors originate from a man aged 25-45 years with active or convalescent COVID-19.

The chain uses TRBV7-6 and TRBJ2-1; 14 bases are a match to TRBD2. V shed 6 bases, J shed 8 bases, and the junction held 12 bases outside the gene matches. This CDR3 has 17 amino acids. Germline CDR1 reads SGHVS; CDR2 reads FNYEAQ. CDR3 loop: CASRPRLAGGQHDEQFF. CDR3 DNA: TGTGCCAGCAGACCAAGACTAGCGGGGGGGCAACACGATGAGCAGTTCTTC.

V is TRBV11-2 and J is TRBJ1-1, with unresolved D. V was shortened by 1 base and J by 11 bases, with 8 bases between the two germline ends. Germline CDR1 reads SGHAT; CDR2 reads FQNNGV. The CDR3 runs 11 residues. Here the CDR3 DNA reads TGTGCCAGCAGCTTAGGACTAGGCGCTTTCTTT. Translated: CASSLGLGAFF.

The genes are TRBV7-3 and TRBJ2-1; weak D call: TRBD2 (6 bases). The germline gives CDR1 SGHTA, CDR2 FQGTGA. The germline V and J ends were trimmed by 7 bases and 4 bases, with 14 bases remaining between them. CDR3 length: 14 amino acids. Here the CDR3 reads CASNEGLQYNEQFF. The CDR3 DNA reads as TGTGCCAGCAACGAAGGACTACAATACAATGAGCAGTTCTTC. The entire variable domain, with the rest obtained from reference TRBV7-3 and TRBJ2-1, is as follows: GAGVSQTPSNKVTEKGKYVELRCDPISGHTALYWYRQSLGQGPEFLIYFQGTGAADDSGLPNDRFFAVRPEGSVSTLKIQRTERGDSAVYLCASNEGLQYNEQFFGPGTRLTVL.

The chain carries TRBV11-3 and TRBJ2-3; a possible D gene is TRBD2 (5 bases). V lost 3 bases to trimming and J lost 4 bases, with 8 bases between them. The CDR3 consists of 13 residues. Germline V gene sequence: CDR1 SGHNT, CDR2 YENEEA. The CDR3 region has the DNA TGTGCCAGCAGCTTGATTAGCGCAGATACGCAGTATTTT. Translated, it gives CASSLISADTQYF.

The chain combines TRBV6-1 with TRBJ1-2; 7 positions agree with TRBD1. This CDR3 spans 15 amino acids. J gave up 3 bases and V 3 bases, and 7 bases lay outside the gene matches. Germline V gene lookup returns CDR1 MNHNS and CDR2 SASEGT. The CDR3 DNA sequence: TGTGCCAGCAGTGATAAGACAGGGTCCGACTATGGCTACACCTTC. As protein: CASSDKTGSDYGYTF.

The rearrangement joins TRBV9 to TRBJ2-2; 9 bases map to TRBD1. Germline V gene lookup returns CDR1 SGDLS and CDR2 YYNGEE. After removal of 4 bases from V and 6 bases from J, the junction contained 10 bases not matched to a gene. The CDR3 spans 16 residues. CDR3 sequence: CASSFHRDRVPGELFF. CDR3 in DNA: TGTGCCAGCAGCTTCCACCGGGACAGGGTTCCCGGGGAGCTGTTTTTT.

The gene calls are TRBV11-2 and TRBJ1-2; a possible D gene is TRBD1 (6 bases). The CDR3 runs 15 residues. The germline V and J ends were trimmed by 0 bases and 7 bases, with 15 bases remaining between them. Germline values: CDR1 SGHAT, CDR2 FQNNGV. CDR3 nucleotides: TGTGCCAGCAGCTTAGATCGGGGGGCGGTTGGTGGCTACACCTTC. Translated: CASSLDRGAVGGYTF.

The genes are TRBV5-6 and TRBJ2-6; D perhaps matches TRBD2 (5 bases). V lost 5 bases and J 1 base, leaving 16 bases between the germline ends. Per the germline V gene, CDR1 is SGHDT and CDR2 is YYEEEE. This CDR3 has 17 residues. CDR3 region: CASSRRISLSGANVLTF. DNA for the CDR3: TGTGCCAGCAGTCGGAGGATTTCTTTATCTGGGGCCAACGTCCTGACTTTC.

The chain couples TRBV5-1 to TRBJ1-4; D gene uncertain. The V end lost 0 bases, the J end lost 1 base, and 7 bases lay between the germline ends. Germline lookup yields CDR1 SGHRS and CDR2 YFSETQ. This CDR3 region has 15 residues. The CDR3 DNA sequence: TGCGCCAGCAGCTTGGTATCGGGAACTAATGAAAAACTGTTTTTT. Translated: CASSLVSGTNEKLFF. Full variable domain (missing parts from reference TRBV5-1 and TRBJ1-4): KAGVTQTPRYLIKTRGQQVTLSCSPISGHRSVSWYQQTPGQGLQFLFEYFSETQRNKGNFPGRFSGRQFSNSRSEMNVSTLELGDSALYLCASSLVSGTNEKLFFGSGTQLSVL.

The V gene is TRBV10-2, the J gene TRBJ2-5; 8 bases fit TRBD2. V lost 6 bases and J lost 4; bases outside the gene matches: 10. The CDR3 sequence is 15 residues long. Per the germline V gene, CDR1 is WSHSY and CDR2 is SAAADI. The CDR3 protein is CASSPVGGGGETQYF. In DNA, the CDR3 is TGCGCCAGCAGCCCAGTCGGGGGGGGAGGAGAGACCCAGTACTTC.

The chain recombines TRBV11-2 with TRBJ2-3, with 7 bases that match TRBD2. The CDR3 loop spans 15 amino acids. Germline lookup yields CDR1 SGHAT and CDR2 FQNNGV. V lost 0 bases and J lost 6; bases outside the gene matches: 6. The CDR3 DNA reads as TGTGCCAGCAGCTTAGAAGGGACTACCCCCGATACGCAGTATTTT. Its protein product is CASSLEGTTPDTQYF.

The chain combines TRBV25-1 with TRBJ2-1, with 9 bases matching TRBD2. The CDR3 is made up of 14 amino acids. Germline lookup yields CDR1 MGHDK and CDR2 SYGVNS. V trimming: 7 bases; J trimming: 8 bases; junction bases outside the gene matches: 9. CDR3 nucleotide sequence: TGTGCCAGCATGGGGCGGGGGGGCTTAGATGAGCAGTTCTTC. Translation: CASMGRGGLDEQFF.

The genes are TRBV19 and TRBJ1-2; TRBD1 aligns across 11 bases. Germline CDR1 and CDR2: LNHDA and SQIVND (reference sequence). This CDR3 is built from 14 residues. Trimming removed 8 bases from V and 4 bases from J; junction bases left unmatched: 6. CDR3 region: CASGQGAFSYGYTF. The CDR3 region has the DNA TGTGCCAGTGGACAGGGGGCTTTTAGCTATGGCTACACCTTC.

The CDR3 region is CASRSGSSGNTIYF. The CDR3 bases are TGTGCCAGTAGGAGTGGGAGCTCTGGAAACACCATATATTTT. The V call is TRBV19, the J call TRBJ1-3; no clear D gene. CDR1 is LNHDA, CDR2 SQIVND, per germline (reference sequence). V dropped 6 bases and J dropped 0 bases, with 9 bases sitting between them. The CDR3 spans 14 residues.

Written as DNA, the CDR3 is TGTGCCAGCAGACCGGGGGTGAGCACAGATACGCAGTATTTT. This codes for CASRPGVSTDTQYF. The rearrangement links TRBV6-5 to TRBJ2-3; D might be TRBD2 (6 bases). Germline V CDR1 and CDR2: MNHEY, SVGAGI. The CDR3 has 14 amino acids. Trimming removed 6 bases from V and 0 bases from J, with 10 bases in between.

For the CDR3, the DNA is TGCGCCAGCAGTCTTGGGACAGCTGGGGACTACGAGCAGTACTTC. Translating it yields CASSLGTAGDYEQYF. J is TRBJ2-7 and V is TRBV5-1; TRBD1 matches at 7 bases. J was trimmed by 3 bases and V by 5 bases; bases with no gene match: 11. This CDR3 is 15 amino acids long. CDR1 SGHRS and CDR2 YFSETQ come from the germline V gene.

V is TRBV11-3 and J is TRBJ2-3, with unresolved D. Between the trimmed V and J ends, which lost 5 bases and 6 bases, there was a span of 15 bases. CDR3 length: 14 residues. The germline gives CDR1 SGHNT, CDR2 YENEEA. The CDR3 is CASSPNQVSDTQYF. Here the CDR3 DNA reads TGTGCCAGCAGCCCGAATCAGGTATCCGATACGCAGTATTTT.

The chain links TRBV7-2 to TRBJ1-6, with no clear D. The CDR3 is made up of 15 amino acids. Germline CDR1 SGHTA, CDR2 FQGNSA. V was trimmed by 5 bases and J by 7 bases, leaving 15 bases between them. The CDR3, as DNA: TGTGCCAGCAGCGGAGAACGACGGATAAATTCACCCCTCCACTTT. This encodes CASSGERRINSPLHF.

The V and J genes are TRBV30 and TRBJ2-1, with 8 bases identical to TRBD2. Germline-derived CDR1 and CDR2 are GTSNPN and SVGIG (reference sequence). The CDR3 spans 15 residues. Trimming took 4 bases from V and 1 from J; bases not matched to a gene: 6. The CDR3 DNA reads TGTGCCTGGACCCCCACTAGCGGTTCCTACAATGAGCAGTTCTTC. The encoded protein is CAWTPTSGSYNEQFF.

This clone has more than one count but fewer than ten. V is TRBV11-2 and J is TRBJ2-7, with D perhaps TRBD2 (7 bases). From germline, CDR1 is SGHAT and CDR2 FQNNGV. V gave up 0 bases and J gave up 3 bases, with 12 bases separating them. This CDR3 comprises 15 residues. This CDR3 is CASSLEPGGVYEQYF. The CDR3 DNA reads as TGTGCCAGCAGCTTAGAGCCGGGGGGCGTCTACGAGCAGTACTTC.

V usage is TRBV14 and J usage is TRBJ1-2, with no clear D. Trimming cost V 1 base and J 3 bases, with 15 bases left between them. CDR1 and CDR2 from the germline V gene are SGHDN and FVKESK. This CDR3 is built from 16 residues. The CDR3 is CASSQVRGVGDYGYTF. The CDR3 DNA is TGTGCCAGCAGCCAAGTACGAGGCGTGGGTGACTATGGCTACACCTTC.

V usage is TRBV5-1 and J usage is TRBJ2-2; the D gene is possibly TRBD1 (5 bases). The germline V and J ends were trimmed by 0 bases and 1 base, with 7 bases remaining between them. Germline V CDR1 and CDR2: SGHRS, YFSETQ. This CDR3 is 15 amino acids long. CDR3 region: CASSLDGQNTGELFF. In DNA, the CDR3 is TGCGCCAGCAGCTTGGATGGACAGAACACCGGGGAGCTGTTTTTT.

CDR3 bases: TGTGCCAGCAGCATACAGGGGGCCCCAGATACGCAGTATTTT. This encodes CASSIQGAPDTQYF. The chain links TRBV7-3 to TRBJ2-3, with 9 bases that match TRBD1. The germline gives CDR1 SGHTA, CDR2 FQGTGA. V was clipped by 5 bases and J by 4 bases; unmatched bases: 4. This CDR3 region has 14 residues.

This clone was seen more than once but under ten times. The rearrangement joins TRBV9 to TRBJ1-6; D is perhaps TRBD1 (6 bases). The V end was cut by 2 bases, the J end by 8 bases, with 11 bases between. This CDR3 contains 14 residues. CDR1 and CDR2 (germline): SGDLS, YYNGEE. The CDR3 region is CASSVRGDDSPLHF. Here the CDR3 DNA reads TGTGCCAGCAGCGTCAGGGGAGACGATTCACCCCTCCACTTT.

The chain couples TRBV5-4 to TRBJ1-2; perhaps TRBD1 as D (5 bases). This CDR3 spans 14 amino acids. The germline V and J ends were trimmed by 2 bases and 4 bases, with 12 bases remaining between them. Germline loops: CDR1 SGHNT, CDR2 YYREEE (reference sequence). The CDR3 nucleotides read TGTGCCAGCAGCTTTGACGTAGACAGCTATGGCTACACCTTC. Protein: CASSFDVDSYGYTF.